This T cell receptor (beta chain) was recovered during a study of T cells after yellow fever vaccination. Study findings and constraints: Most clones from primary vaccination resurfaced after the booster (approximately 96% CD4, around 90% CD8).

This clonotype was observed many times. Its target is unknown. From the 5' RACE reads, TCRdb called clonotypes with MiXCR, one entry per CDR3 protein. Here the sample spans more than 200,000 distinct CDR3 sequences, 3.6% being singletons. Germline V gene sequence: CDR1 MNHEY, CDR2 SMNVEV (reference sequence). The CDR3 runs to 20 residues. V trimming: 5 bases; J trimming: 0 bases; junction bases outside the gene matches: 15. The chain carries TRBV27 and TRBJ1-4; 10 bases agree with TRBD1. The sequence was collected from a man aged 18 to 29 who received the YFV17D yellow fever vaccine. The sequenced sample was PBMCs, obtained 15 days after the yellow fever booster vaccination. This CDR3 reads CASSKTGGPDSRPTNEKLFF. The CDR3, as DNA: TGTGCCAGCAGTAAGACAGGGGGCCCAGACAGCAGACCAACTAATGAAAAACTGTTTTTT. The full variable domain, completed using reference TRBV27 and TRBJ1-4, is EAQVTQNPRYLITVTGKKLTVTCSQNMNHEYMSWYRQDPGLGLRQIYYSMNVEVTDKGDVPEGYKVSRKEKRNFPLILESPSPNQTSLYFCASSKTGGPDSRPTNEKLFFGSGTQLSVL.